This TCR beta chain was identified in a study of T-cell memory formation after mild COVID-19. Using its own MiXCR run on the 5' RACE reads, TCRdb lists one record per CDR3 protein. The profile shows hundreds of thousands of distinct CDR3 sequences, around a fifth of them singletons. V was clipped by 0 bases and J by 6 bases, with 6 bases between them. Germline-derived CDR1 and CDR2 are SGHDN and FVKESK. This CDR3 region has 13 residues. The V gene is TRBV14, the J gene TRBJ2-1; no clear D gene. Specimen: PBMCs or a T cell subset sorted from them (not recorded which). The sequence was collected from a man between 18 and 35 years old who had mild COVID-19 (a few samples of this study predate the infection). Cell type and time point are not known. The CDR3 protein is CASSQDLANEQFF. CDR3 nucleotides: TGTGCCAGCAGCCAAGATCTGGCCAATGAGCAGTTCTTC.